These 14 T cell receptor beta chains came from one sample sequenced in a study of T cells in Graves' hyperthyroidism and ophthalmopathy. Researchers amplified the TCR beta CDR3 regions from RNA transcripts. TCR CDR3 regions were first amplified by RT-PCR with HTBI primers. TCRdb called the multiplex PCR reads again in MiXCR, with one record for every CDR3 protein. The table shows approximately 400,000 distinct CDR3 sequences, with 15% to 19% occurring only once. The material sequenced was blood. The source is a woman younger than 35 with Graves' hyperthyroidism.

This clonotype was observed a handful of times. The V and J genes are TRBV6-5 and TRBJ2-3; maybe TRBD1 (6 bases). Trimming removed 2 bases from V and 0 bases from J, with 6 bases in between. Germline V gene sequence: CDR1 MNHEY, CDR2 SVGAGI. CDR3 length: 14 residues. CDR3 bases: TGTGCCAGCAGTTACGACAGGAGCACAGATACGCAGTATTTT. Protein product: CASSYDRSTDTQYF.

This clonotype was recorded once. This sequence joins TRBV7-2 and TRBJ2-5; 9 bases match TRBD2. V gave up 8 bases and J gave up 4 bases; unmatched junction bases: 8. CDR1 and CDR2 from the germline V gene are SGHTA and FQGNSA. This CDR3 contains 14 residues. CDR3 DNA sequence: TGTGCCAGCCTCCGCGGGGGGGCCGGAGAGACCCAGTACTTC. Its protein is CASLRGGAGETQYF.

For this clonotype: This may be a read error: a much more frequent sequence differs by one nucleotide. This chain joins TRBV7-2 and TRBJ1-1; the D gene is possibly TRBD1 (6 bases). Germline V CDR1 and CDR2: SGHTA, FQGNSA. The CDR3 is 15 residues long. The V and J ends lost 4 bases and 4 bases respectively, with 16 bases between them. As DNA, the CDR3 is TGTGCCAGCAGCTCAGGGGCAGGGCGACGCACTGAAGCTTTCTTT. Translated, it gives CASSSGAGRRTEAFF.

The chain combines TRBV7-9 with TRBJ1-2; perhaps TRBD1 as D (6 bases). Trimming cost V 6 bases and J 4 bases, with 21 bases left between them. This CDR3 has 16 amino acids. Germline assignment: CDR1 SEHNR and CDR2 FQNEAQ (reference sequence). This chain's CDR3 is CASRFETGPKTYGYTF. The CDR3 DNA is TGTGCCAGCAGATTTGAGACAGGACCCAAGACCTATGGCTACACCTTC. Full variable domain (outside the CDR3, taken from reference TRBV7-9 and TRBJ1-2): DTGVSQNPRHKITKRGQNVTFRCDPISEHNRLYWYRQTLGQGPEFLTYFQNEAQLEKSRLLSDRFSAERPKGSFSTLEIQRTEQGDSAMYLCASRFETGPKTYGYTFGSGTRLTVV.

This clonotype has a single count. The gene calls are TRBV20-1 and TRBJ2-3; 10 nucleotides align to TRBD2. This CDR3 is 15 amino acids long. The trim removed 3 bases at V and 4 bases at J, leaving 7 bases unmatched. In germline, CDR1 is DFQATT, CDR2 SNEGSKA (reference sequence). This CDR3 is CSASRIAGGADTQYF. CDR3 in DNA: TGCAGTGCTAGTCGAATAGCGGGGGGCGCAGATACGCAGTATTTT.

The J gene is TRBJ1-1, the V gene TRBV29-1; D gene unclear. CDR1 is SQVTM and CDR2 is ANQGSEA in the germline V gene. Trimming removed 4 bases at V and 2 bases at J, with 11 bases between. This CDR3 comprises 13 residues. The CDR3 region is CSVVERVNTEAFF. As DNA, the CDR3 is TGCAGCGTTGTTGAAAGGGTTAACACTGAAGCTTTCTTT.

This clonotype was counted at least ten times. The V call is TRBV10-1, the J call TRBJ2-5, with TRBD2 identical over 13 bases. Germline trimming cut 5 bases from V and 0 bases from J; bases unmatched to any gene: 3. CDR1 is WNHNN and CDR2 is SYGVQD in the germline V gene (reference sequence). The CDR3 runs 16 residues. The CDR3 spells CASSTGTSGNQETQYF. The DNA of the CDR3 is TGCGCCAGCAGTACCGGGACTAGCGGGAACCAAGAGACCCAGTACTTC.

This clonotype was seen ten or more times. The chain links TRBV2 to TRBJ1-2; D ambiguous. Germline CDR1 reads SNHLY; CDR2 reads FYNNEI. V lost 5 bases and J lost 0, with 7 bases in between. CDR3 length: 13 residues. The CDR3 DNA reads as TGTGCCAGCAGTCAAACCACTAACTATGGCTACACCTTC. Encoded protein: CASSQTTNYGYTF.

J is TRBJ1-2 and V is TRBV20-1; D is unresolved. The CDR3 runs 12 residues. Germline loops: CDR1 DFQATT, CDR2 SNEGSKA (reference sequence). Trimming pared 1 base from V and 8 bases from J, leaving 11 bases between. The CDR3 bases are TGCAGTGCTAGAGTTGTTCCGACGGGCTACACCTTC. This translates into CSARVVPTGYTF.

V usage is TRBV5-1 and J usage is TRBJ2-2; tentatively, D is TRBD2 (6 bases). Per germline, CDR1 SGHRS and CDR2 YFSETQ. The V gene lost 2 bases and the J gene lost 6 bases, with 14 bases spanning the gap. CDR3 length equals 15 residues. The CDR3 nucleotides read TGCGCCAGCAGCTTCGGGACTCCTTATGCCGGGGAGCTGTTTTTT. Its translation: CASSFGTPYAGELFF.

Of note for this clonotype: A much larger clone sits a single nucleotide away, making a read error possible. The rearrangement joins TRBV6-5 to TRBJ2-7; possibly TRBD1 for D (6 bases). In germline, CDR1 is MNHEY, CDR2 SVGAGI. CDR3 length: 17 residues. Trimming left V 0 bases short and J 0 bases short, with 15 bases between. CDR3 sequence (DNA): TGTGCCAGCAGTTACTCGAGTCCAGGACAGTTCTCCTACGAGCAGTACTTC. This sequence encodes CASSYSSPGQFSYEQYF.

The chain employs TRBV7-9 and TRBJ1-1; possible D gene TRBD1, 5 bases. Looked up from germline, CDR1 is SEHNR and CDR2 is FQNEAQ (reference sequence). V gave up 7 bases and J gave up 5 bases, with 17 bases separating them. The CDR3 is 14 amino acids. Here the CDR3 reads CASTLGVGTTEAFF. CDR3 bases: TGTGCCAGCACCCTAGGGGTGGGTACGACTGAAGCTTTCTTT.

This chain links TRBV9 with TRBJ1-3, with D perhaps matching TRBD1 (5 bases). Germline V gene lookup returns CDR1 SGDLS and CDR2 YYNGEE. The CDR3 is 15 residues long. V shed 6 bases and J shed 3 bases, with 16 bases lying between them. The CDR3 coding sequence is TGTGCCAGCACTCCCGGGGGGGTGAATGGAAACACCATATATTTT. Translated: CASTPGGVNGNTIYF.

This clonotype was counted only a few times. The rearrangement joins TRBV19 to TRBJ2-2; the match to TRBD2 covers 13 bases. The CDR3 is 18 residues long. In germline, CDR1 is LNHDA, CDR2 SQIVND (reference sequence). J gave up 0 bases and V 3 bases, and 4 bases lay outside the gene matches. The CDR3 loop is CASSILLAGGPNTGELFF. The CDR3 DNA sequence: TGTGCCAGTAGTATTCTACTAGCGGGAGGGCCGAACACCGGGGAGCTGTTTTTT.